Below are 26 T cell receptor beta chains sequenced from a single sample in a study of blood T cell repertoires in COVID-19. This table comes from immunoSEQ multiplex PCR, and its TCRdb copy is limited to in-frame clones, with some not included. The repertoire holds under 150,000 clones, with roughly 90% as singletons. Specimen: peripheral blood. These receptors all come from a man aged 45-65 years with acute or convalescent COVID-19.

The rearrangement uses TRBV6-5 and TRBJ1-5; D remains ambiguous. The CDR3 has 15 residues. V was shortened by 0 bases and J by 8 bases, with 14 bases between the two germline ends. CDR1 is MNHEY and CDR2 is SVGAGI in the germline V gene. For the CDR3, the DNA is TGTGCCAGCAGTTACTCGGTCACCAGAAGTGAGCCCCAGCATTTT. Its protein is CASSYSVTRSEPQHF.

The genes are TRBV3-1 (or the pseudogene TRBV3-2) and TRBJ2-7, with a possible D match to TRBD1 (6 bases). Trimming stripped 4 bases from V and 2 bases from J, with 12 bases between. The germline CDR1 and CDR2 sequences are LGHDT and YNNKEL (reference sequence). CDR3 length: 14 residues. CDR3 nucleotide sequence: TGTGCCAGCAGCCTTTGGGGACAACCCTACGAGCAGTACTTC. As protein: CASSLWGQPYEQYF.

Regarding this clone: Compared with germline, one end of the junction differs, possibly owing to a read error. Written as DNA, the CDR3 is TGTGCCAGCGAAAACATAGCGGGAGGGCCCCCGGGAGTCTTC. Translated: CASENIAGGPPGVF. The V and J genes are TRBV5-5 and TRBJ2-1, with TRBD2 matching 11 bases. The CDR3 has 14 amino acids. Germline CDR1 is SGHKS and CDR2 is YYEKEE (reference sequence).

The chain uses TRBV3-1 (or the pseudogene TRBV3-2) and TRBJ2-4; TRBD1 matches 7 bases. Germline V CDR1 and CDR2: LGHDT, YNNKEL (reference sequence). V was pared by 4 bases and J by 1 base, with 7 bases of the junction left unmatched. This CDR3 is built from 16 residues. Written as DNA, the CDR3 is TGTGCCAGCAGCCCCGGACAGGTATCGGCCAAAAACATTCAGTACTTC. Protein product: CASSPGQVSAKNIQYF.

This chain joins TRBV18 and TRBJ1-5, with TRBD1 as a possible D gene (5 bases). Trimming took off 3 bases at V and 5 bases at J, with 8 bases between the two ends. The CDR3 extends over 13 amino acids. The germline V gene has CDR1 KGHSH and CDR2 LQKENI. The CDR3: CASSPSGDQPQHF. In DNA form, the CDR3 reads TGTGCCAGCTCACCCTCGGGGGATCAGCCCCAGCATTTT.

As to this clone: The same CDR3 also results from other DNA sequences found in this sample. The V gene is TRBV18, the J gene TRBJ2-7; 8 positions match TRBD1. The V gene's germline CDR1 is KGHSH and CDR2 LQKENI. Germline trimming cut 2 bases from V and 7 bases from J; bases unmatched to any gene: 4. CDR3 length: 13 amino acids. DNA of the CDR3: TGTGCCAGCTCACCAGGACAGGGCGAAGAGCAGTACTTC. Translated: CASSPGQGEEQYF.

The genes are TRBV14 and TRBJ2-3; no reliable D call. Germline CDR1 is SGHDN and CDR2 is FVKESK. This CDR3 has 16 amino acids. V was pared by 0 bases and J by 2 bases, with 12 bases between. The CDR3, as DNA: TGTGCCAGCAGCCAAGATGTTTCGCGTTTCACAGATACGCAGTATTTT. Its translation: CASSQDVSRFTDTQYF.

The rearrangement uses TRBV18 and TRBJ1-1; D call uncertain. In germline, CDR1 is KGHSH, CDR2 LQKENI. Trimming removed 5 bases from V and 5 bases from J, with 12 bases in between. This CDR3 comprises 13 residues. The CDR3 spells CASSNSGETEAFF. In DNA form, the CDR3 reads TGTGCCAGCTCAAATTCCGGGGAGACTGAAGCTTTCTTT.

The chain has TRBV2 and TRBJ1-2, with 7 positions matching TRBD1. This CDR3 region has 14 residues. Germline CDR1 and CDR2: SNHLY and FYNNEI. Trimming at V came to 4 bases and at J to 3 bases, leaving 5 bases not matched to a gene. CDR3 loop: CASSGAGGYYGYTF. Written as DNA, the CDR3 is TGTGCCAGCAGTGGGGCAGGGGGGTACTATGGCTACACCTTC.

CDR3 in DNA: TGTGCCAGTAGTATATATGGGCCGAACACCGGGGAGCTGTTTTTT. Protein product: CASSIYGPNTGELFF. The V call is TRBV19, the J call TRBJ2-2; D is uncertain. Germline-derived CDR1 and CDR2 are LNHDA and SQIVND (reference sequence). This CDR3 is built from 15 residues. With 2 bases removed from V and 0 bases from J, the gap between germline ends came to 7 bases.

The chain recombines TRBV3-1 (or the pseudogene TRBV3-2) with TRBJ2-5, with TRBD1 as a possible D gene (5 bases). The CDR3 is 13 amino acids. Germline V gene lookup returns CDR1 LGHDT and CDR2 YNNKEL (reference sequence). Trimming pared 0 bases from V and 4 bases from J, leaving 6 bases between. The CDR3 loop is CASSQDRAETQYF. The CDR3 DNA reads TGTGCCAGCAGCCAAGACAGGGCAGAGACCCAGTACTTC.

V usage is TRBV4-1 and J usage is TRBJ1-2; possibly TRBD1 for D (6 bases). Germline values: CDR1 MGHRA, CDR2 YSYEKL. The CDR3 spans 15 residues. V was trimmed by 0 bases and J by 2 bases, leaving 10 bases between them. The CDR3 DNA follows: TGCGCCAGCAGCCAAGACCGAACAGGGAACTATGGCTACACCTTC. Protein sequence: CASSQDRTGNYGYTF.

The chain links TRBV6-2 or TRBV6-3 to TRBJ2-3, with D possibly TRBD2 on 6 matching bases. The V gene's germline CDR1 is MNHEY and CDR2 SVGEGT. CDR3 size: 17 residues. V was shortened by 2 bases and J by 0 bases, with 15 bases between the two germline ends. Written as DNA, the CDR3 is TGTGCCAGCAGTTACCACTCGGAGGGCTCTAGCACAGATACGCAGTATTTT. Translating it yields CASSYHSEGSSTDTQYF.

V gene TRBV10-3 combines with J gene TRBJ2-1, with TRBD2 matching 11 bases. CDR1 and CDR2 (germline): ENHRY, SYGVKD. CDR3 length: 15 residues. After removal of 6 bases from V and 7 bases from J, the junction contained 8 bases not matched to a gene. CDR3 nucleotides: TGTGCCATCAGCCCGACTAGCGGGGTGGGGAATGAGCAGTTCTTC. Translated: CAISPTSGVGNEQFF.

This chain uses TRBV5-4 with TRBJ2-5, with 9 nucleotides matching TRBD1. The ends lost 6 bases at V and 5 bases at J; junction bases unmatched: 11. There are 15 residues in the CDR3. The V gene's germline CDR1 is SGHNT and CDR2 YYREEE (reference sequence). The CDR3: CASTVGTGSGETQYF. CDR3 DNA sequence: TGTGCCAGCACCGTCGGGACAGGGAGTGGGGAGACCCAGTACTTC.

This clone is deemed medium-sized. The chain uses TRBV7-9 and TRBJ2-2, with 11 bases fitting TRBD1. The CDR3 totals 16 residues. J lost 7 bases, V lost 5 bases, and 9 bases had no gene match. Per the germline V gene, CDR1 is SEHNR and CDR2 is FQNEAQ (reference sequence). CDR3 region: CASSGTGGDYVGELFF. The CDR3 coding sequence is TGTGCCAGCAGCGGGACAGGGGGGGACTACGTCGGGGAGCTGTTTTTT.

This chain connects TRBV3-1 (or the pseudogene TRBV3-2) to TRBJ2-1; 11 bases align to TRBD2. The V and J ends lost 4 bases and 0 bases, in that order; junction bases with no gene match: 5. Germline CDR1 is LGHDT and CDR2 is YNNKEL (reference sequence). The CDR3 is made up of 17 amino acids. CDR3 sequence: CASSPGLAGSSYNEQFF. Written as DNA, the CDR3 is TGTGCCAGCAGCCCCGGACTAGCGGGCAGCTCCTACAATGAGCAGTTCTTC.

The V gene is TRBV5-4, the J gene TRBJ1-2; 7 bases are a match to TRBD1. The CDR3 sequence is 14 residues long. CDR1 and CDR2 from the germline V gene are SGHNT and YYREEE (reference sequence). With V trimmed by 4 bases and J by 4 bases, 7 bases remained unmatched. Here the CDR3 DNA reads TGTGCCAGCAGCCATAGTCAGGGGGTCTATGGCTACACCTTC. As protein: CASSHSQGVYGYTF.

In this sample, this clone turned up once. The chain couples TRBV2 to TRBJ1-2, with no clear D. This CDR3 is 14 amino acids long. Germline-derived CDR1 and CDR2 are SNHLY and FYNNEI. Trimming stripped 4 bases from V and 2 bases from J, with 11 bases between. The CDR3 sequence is CASSVGRINYGYTF. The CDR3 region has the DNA TGTGCCAGCAGTGTGGGCAGAATCAACTATGGCTACACCTTC.

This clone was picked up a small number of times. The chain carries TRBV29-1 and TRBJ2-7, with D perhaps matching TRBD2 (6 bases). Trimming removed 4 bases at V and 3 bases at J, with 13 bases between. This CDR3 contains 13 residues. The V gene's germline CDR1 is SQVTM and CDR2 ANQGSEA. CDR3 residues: CSVGGGINYEQYF. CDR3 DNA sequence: TGCAGCGTTGGCGGCGGGATCAACTACGAGCAGTACTTC.

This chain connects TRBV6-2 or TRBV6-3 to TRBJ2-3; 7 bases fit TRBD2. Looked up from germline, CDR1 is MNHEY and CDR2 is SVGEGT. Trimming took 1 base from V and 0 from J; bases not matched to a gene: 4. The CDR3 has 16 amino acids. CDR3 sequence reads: CASSYFRLASTDTQYF. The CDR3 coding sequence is TGTGCCAGCAGTTACTTCAGACTAGCTAGCACAGATACGCAGTATTTT.

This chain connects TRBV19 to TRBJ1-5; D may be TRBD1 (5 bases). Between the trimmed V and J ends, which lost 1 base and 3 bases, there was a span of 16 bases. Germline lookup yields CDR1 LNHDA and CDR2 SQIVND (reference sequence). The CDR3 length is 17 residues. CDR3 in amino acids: CASSIVAAGTSNQPQHF. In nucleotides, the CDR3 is TGTGCCAGTAGTATAGTGGCGGCAGGGACTTCCAATCAGCCCCAGCATTTT.

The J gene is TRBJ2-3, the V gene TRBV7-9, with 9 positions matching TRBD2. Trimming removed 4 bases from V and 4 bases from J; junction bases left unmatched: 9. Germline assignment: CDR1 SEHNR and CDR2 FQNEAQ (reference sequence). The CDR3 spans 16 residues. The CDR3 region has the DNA TGTGCCAGCAGCTATCTCGGAGCGGGAGGCCCAGATACGCAGTATTTT. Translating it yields CASSYLGAGGPDTQYF.

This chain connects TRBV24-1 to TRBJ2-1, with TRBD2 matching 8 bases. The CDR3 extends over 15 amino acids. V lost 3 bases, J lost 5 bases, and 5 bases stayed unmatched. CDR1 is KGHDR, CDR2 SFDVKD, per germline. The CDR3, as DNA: TGTGCCACCAGTGATGCCCGGCGGGAGGACAATGAGCAGTTCTTC. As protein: CATSDARREDNEQFF.

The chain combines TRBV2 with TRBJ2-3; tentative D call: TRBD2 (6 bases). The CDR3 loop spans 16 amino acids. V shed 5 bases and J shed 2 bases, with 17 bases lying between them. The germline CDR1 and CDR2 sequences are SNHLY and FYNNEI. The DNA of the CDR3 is TGTGCCAGCAGTCATTTCCGGGAGCGGAACACAGATACGCAGTATTTT. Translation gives CASSHFRERNTDTQYF.

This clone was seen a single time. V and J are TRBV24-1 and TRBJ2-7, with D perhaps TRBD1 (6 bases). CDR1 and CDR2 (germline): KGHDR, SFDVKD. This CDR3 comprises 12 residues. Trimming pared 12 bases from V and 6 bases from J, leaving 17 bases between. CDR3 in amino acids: CAGPRGPTEQYF. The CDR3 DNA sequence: TGTGCCGGCCCCAGGGGCCCCACCGAGCAGTACTTC.